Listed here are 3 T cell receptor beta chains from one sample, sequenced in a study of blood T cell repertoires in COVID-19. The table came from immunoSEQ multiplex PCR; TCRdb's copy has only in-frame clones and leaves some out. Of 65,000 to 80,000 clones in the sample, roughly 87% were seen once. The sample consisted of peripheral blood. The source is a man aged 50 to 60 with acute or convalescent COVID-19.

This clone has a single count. CDR3 coding DNA: TGTGCCAGCAGTGACTTTGGGCAGGCCTCAGGGAATGGCTACACCTTC. It codes for CASSDFGQASGNGYTF. The V gene is TRBV6-1, the J gene TRBJ1-2; D perhaps matches TRBD1 (5 bases). The germline V gene encodes CDR1 MNHNS and CDR2 SASEGT. The CDR3 is made up of 16 amino acids. Deletions cut 3 bases from V and 6 bases from J, with 20 bases between.

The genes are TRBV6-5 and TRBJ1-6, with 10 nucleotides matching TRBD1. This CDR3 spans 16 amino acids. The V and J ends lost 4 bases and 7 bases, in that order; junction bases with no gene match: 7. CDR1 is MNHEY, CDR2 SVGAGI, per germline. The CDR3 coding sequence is TGTGCCAGCAGTTTCCTACGGGACAGGGGCAATTCACCCCTCCACTTT. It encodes CASSFLRDRGNSPLHF.

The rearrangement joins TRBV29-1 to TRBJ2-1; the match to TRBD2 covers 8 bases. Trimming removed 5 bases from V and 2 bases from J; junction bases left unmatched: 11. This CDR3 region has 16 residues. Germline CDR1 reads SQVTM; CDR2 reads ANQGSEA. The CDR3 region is CSVQRTSPTTYNEQFF. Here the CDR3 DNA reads TGCAGCGTTCAGAGGACTAGCCCTACTACCTACAATGAGCAGTTCTTC.